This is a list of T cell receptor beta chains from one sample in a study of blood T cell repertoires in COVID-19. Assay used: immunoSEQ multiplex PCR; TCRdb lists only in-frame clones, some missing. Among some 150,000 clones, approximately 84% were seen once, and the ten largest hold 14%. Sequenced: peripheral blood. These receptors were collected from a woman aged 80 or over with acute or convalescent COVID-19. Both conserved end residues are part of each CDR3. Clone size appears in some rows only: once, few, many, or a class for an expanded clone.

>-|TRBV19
CASSSGTAGDTQYF
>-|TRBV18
CASSLGQKETQYF
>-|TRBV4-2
CASSQSRGNEQFF
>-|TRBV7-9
CASSPRLALNNEQFF
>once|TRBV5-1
CASSFGSGGANEQFF
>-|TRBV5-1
CASRVEGLAVETQYF
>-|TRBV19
CASSIPGQAMEQYF
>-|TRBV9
CASSEQGQETQYF
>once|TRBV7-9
CASSGQGSVSGNTIYF
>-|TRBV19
CASSIGGGSYEQYF
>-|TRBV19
CASSGPVRAGFYYEQYF
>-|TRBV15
CATSRGGTNSPLHF
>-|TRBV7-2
CASSLQALPTAGAFF
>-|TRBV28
CASSQVGRRNHLNTEAFF